This entry is about one TCR beta chain. The entry originates in a study of blood T cell repertoires in COVID-19. Per germline, CDR1 KGHSH and CDR2 LQKENI. V shed 1 base and J shed 1 base, with 8 bases lying between them. This CDR3 contains 15 residues. As handled by the study authors: How many nucleated cells were present was estimated from reference gene primer amplification. Method: immunoSEQ multiplex PCR; TCRdb's copy keeps in-frame clones and lacks some. V, J and clone size were drawn from that table, and D and trimming were deduced from the DNA. The sample includes about 310,000 clones, roughly 90% of them seen just once.

Sequenced sample: PBMCs or T cells enriched from blood (not recorded which). The V gene is TRBV18, the J gene TRBJ2-1; D is unclear. This TCR derives from a young woman who had recovered from COVID-19. In DNA, the CDR3 is TGTGCCAGCTCACCACGGCGGTTTTCCTACAATGAGCAGTTCTTC. Translated, it gives CASSPRRFSYNEQFF.